The present T cell receptor (beta chain) was sequenced within a study of blood T cells in healthy people across ages. This clonotype occurred a few times. CDR1 and CDR2 from the germline V gene are MGHRA and YSYEKL. The CDR3 length is 16 residues. With 3 bases removed from V and 2 bases from J, the gap between germline ends came to 15 bases. PCR was performed a second time for about 7 to 11 cycles using a sample-barcoded 5' primer and a J-beta primer mix. TCRdb ran MiXCR on the 5' RACE reads and lists one entry per CDR3 protein. The repertoire holds approximately 350,000 distinct CDR3 sequences, with about 49% as singletons.

V usage is TRBV4-1 and J usage is TRBJ2-3, with a weak D call TRBD2 (5 bases). Sequenced sample: blood. This clonotype was obtained from a man in his 60s in good health. The CDR3 sequence: CASSHVSGIDTDTQYF. The DNA for the CDR3 is TGCGCCAGCAGCCATGTTTCCGGGATCGACACAGATACGCAGTATTTT.